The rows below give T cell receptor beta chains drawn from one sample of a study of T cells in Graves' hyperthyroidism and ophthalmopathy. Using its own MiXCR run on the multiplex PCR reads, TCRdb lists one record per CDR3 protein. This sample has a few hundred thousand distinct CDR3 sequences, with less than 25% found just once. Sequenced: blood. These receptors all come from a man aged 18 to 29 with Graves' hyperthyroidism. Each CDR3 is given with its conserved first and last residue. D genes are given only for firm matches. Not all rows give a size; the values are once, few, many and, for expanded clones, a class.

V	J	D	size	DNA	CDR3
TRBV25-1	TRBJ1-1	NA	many	TGTGCCAGCAGTGAATATGGGGAGGTCACTGAAGCTTTCTTT	CASSEYGEVTEAFF
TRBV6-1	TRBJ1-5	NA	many	TGTGCCAGTCCCAAAGAGGTTCTCTCAGCCCAGCATTTT	CASPKEVLSAQHF
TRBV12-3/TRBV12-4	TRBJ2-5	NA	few	TGTGCCAGCAGAGAGGGACTGAAAAGCCAAGAGACCCAGTACTTC	CASREGLKSQETQYF
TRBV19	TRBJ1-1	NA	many	TGTGCCAGTAGTATATTCCCAGCAATGAACACTGAAGCTTTCTTT	CASSIFPAMNTEAFF
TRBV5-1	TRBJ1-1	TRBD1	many	TGCGCCAGCAGCTTGGTTCAGGGGGGGAACACTGAAGCTTTCTTT	CASSLVQGGNTEAFF
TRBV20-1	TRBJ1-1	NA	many	TGCAGTCCCTCGACGGGGGAGGGCTGGGGGAACACTGAAGCTTTCTTT	CSPSTGEGWGNTEAFF
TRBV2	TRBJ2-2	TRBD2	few	TGTGCCAGCAGTGAAGGACTAGCGGGGGGGCTCCCCGGGGAGCTGTTTTTT	CASSEGLAGGLPGELFF
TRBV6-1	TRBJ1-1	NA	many	TGTGCCAGCAGGTCCGGGACCGGGACTGAAGCTTTCTTT	CASRSGTGTEAFF
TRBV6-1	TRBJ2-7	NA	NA	TGTGCCAGCATCCAGGCCCATTCCTACGAGCAGTACTTC	CASIQAHSYEQYF
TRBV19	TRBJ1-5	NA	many	TGTGCCAGTAGTACGTCGTGGCAGGGCAATCAGCCCCAGCATTTT	CASSTSWQGNQPQHF
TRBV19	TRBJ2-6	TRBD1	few	TGTGCCAGTAGTATTGGGTTGGGACAGGGGTTCTCTGGGGCCAACGTCCTGACTTTC	CASSIGLGQGFSGANVLTF
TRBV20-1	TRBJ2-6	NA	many	TGCAGTGCTAGAGATCCCTTCTCTGGGGCCAACGTCCTGACTTTC	CSARDPFSGANVLTF
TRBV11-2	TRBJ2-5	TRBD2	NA	TGTGCCAGCAGCTTTCTGGCTAGGGTGCTAGCGGGAGACACCCTGGAGACCCAGTACTTC	CASSFLARVLAGDTLETQYF
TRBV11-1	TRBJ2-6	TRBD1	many	TGTGCCAGCAGCTCAACCGGGACAGGACCCTCTGGGGCCAACGTCCTGACTTTC	CASSSTGTGPSGANVLTF
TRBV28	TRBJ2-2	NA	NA	TGTGCCAGCAGTCCTAGGACAGCTACAGTAACGTTTTTT	CASSPRTATVTFF
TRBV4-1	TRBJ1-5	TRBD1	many	TGCGCCAGCAGCCCCGGGACAGGGGGATCGCCCCAGCATTTT	CASSPGTGGSPQHF
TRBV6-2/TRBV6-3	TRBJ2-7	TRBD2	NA	TGTGCCAGCAGTTACAAGCCTAGCGGGAGCTCCCCCCCATACGAGCAGTACTTC	CASSYKPSGSSPPYEQYF
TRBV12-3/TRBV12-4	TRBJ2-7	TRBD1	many	TGTGCCAGCACCCTAGGACAGGGGTGGTACGAGCAGTACTTC	CASTLGQGWYEQYF
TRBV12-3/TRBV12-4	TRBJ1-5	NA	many	TGTGCCAGCAGTTTCTCGTGGGGGAGTCAGCCCCAGCATTTT	CASSFSWGSQPQHF
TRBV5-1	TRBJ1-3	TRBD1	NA	TGCGCCAGCAGCTTAGGGACAGGGATGGGAAACACCATATATTTT	CASSLGTGMGNTIYF
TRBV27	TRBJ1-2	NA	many	TGTGCCAGCAGTTCGACCGGGGGCGTCTATGGCTACACCTTC	CASSSTGGVYGYTF
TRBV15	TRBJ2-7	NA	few	TGTGCCACCAGCAGAGGACAAGGACGCGAGCAGTACTTC	CATSRGQGREQYF
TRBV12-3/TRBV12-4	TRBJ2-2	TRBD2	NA	TGTGCCAGCAGCATACTAGCGGGGTACACCGGGGAGCTGTTTTTT	CASSILAGYTGELFF
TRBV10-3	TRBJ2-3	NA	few	TGTGCCATCGGTTCGAGCACAGATACGCAGTATTTT	CAIGSSTDTQYF